This entry lists 20 T cell receptor beta chains sequenced from one sample in a study of OX40 agonist ivuxolimab in advanced cancers. Sequencing was performed with immunoSEQ multiplex PCR; in TCRdb, only in-frame clones are kept and a portion is missing. The repertoire holds tens of thousands of clones, with 84% as singletons. The sample here was CD4+ or CD8+ T cells sorted from blood, taken in a trial of the OX40 agonist ivuxolimab. These receptors were taken from an adult with an advanced solid tumor such as melanoma, head and neck, liver or kidney cancer.

The chain combines TRBV7-3 with TRBJ2-1; D is tentatively TRBD1 or TRBD2 (5 bases each). Trimming cost V 2 bases and J 1 base, with 6 bases left between them. Germline CDR1 reads SGHTA; CDR2 reads FQGTGA. This CDR3 spans 14 amino acids. CDR3 DNA: TGTGCCAGCAGCTTAGGGGGTTCCTACAATGAGCAGTTCTTC. This gives the protein CASSLGGSYNEQFF.

The chain employs TRBV29-1 and TRBJ2-6; unclear D gene. The germline V gene encodes CDR1 SQVTM and CDR2 ANQGSEA. This CDR3 region has 13 residues. Trimming removed 6 bases from V and 2 bases from J, with 8 bases in between. The CDR3: CSVHDPGANVLTF. The CDR3 coding sequence is TGCAGCGTGCATGACCCTGGGGCCAACGTCCTGACTTTC.

This chain links TRBV19 with TRBJ1-2; 7 bases line up with TRBD1. Germline V gene lookup returns CDR1 LNHDA and CDR2 SQIVND (reference sequence). The CDR3 spans 16 residues. Germline trimming cut 3 bases from V and 4 bases from J; bases unmatched to any gene: 11. CDR3 sequence: CASSMSSGQVRYGYTF. The CDR3, as DNA: TGTGCCAGTAGTATGTCCTCCGGACAGGTACGCTATGGCTACACCTTC.

The chain couples TRBV28 to TRBJ2-7, with 10 bases that match TRBD1. There are 14 residues in the CDR3. Losses at the gene ends were 6 bases for V and 6 bases for J; bases not matched to a gene: 8. Germline CDR1 is MDHEN and CDR2 is SYDVKM. The DNA for the CDR3 is TGTGCCAGCAGCTTGGACAGGGGGGAAGCCGAGCAGTACTTC. Amino acid sequence: CASSLDRGEAEQYF. The full variable domain, with the rest looked up from reference TRBV28 and TRBJ2-7, is DVKVTQSSRYLVKRTGEKVFLECVQDMDHENMFWYRQDPGLGLRLIYFSYDVKMKEKGDIPEGYSVSREKKERFSLILESASTNQTSMYLCASSLDRGEAEQYFGPGTRLTVT.

The rearrangement joins TRBV18 to TRBJ2-4; 12 bases are shared with TRBD1. V lost 3 bases, J lost 8 bases, and 8 bases stayed unmatched. Looked up from germline, CDR1 is KGHSH and CDR2 is LQKENI. The CDR3 has 16 residues. The CDR3 sequence is CASSPNRGQGADIQYF. Written as DNA, the CDR3 is TGTGCCAGCTCACCCAACCGGGGACAGGGGGCTGACATTCAGTACTTC.

This clone was observed a single time. This rearrangement joins TRBV6-5 to TRBJ1-3, with a possible D match to TRBD1 (5 bases). Germline V gene sequence: CDR1 MNHEY, CDR2 SVGAGI. Trimming pared 7 bases from V and 1 base from J, leaving 11 bases between. The CDR3 totals 14 residues. The CDR3 sequence is CASTEGLSGNTIYF. For the CDR3, the DNA is TGTGCCAGCACCGAGGGACTATCTGGAAACACCATATATTTT.

J is TRBJ1-4 and V is TRBV28, with no clear D. Germline CDR1 MDHEN, CDR2 SYDVKM. The CDR3 runs to 14 residues. V was shortened by 2 bases and J by 0 bases, with 4 bases between the two germline ends. The CDR3 DNA reads as TGTGCCAGCAGTTTAACCGCAACTAATGAAAAACTGTTTTTT. Its translation is CASSLTATNEKLFF.

This chain joins TRBV5-1 and TRBJ1-1; D not certain. Trimming removed 0 bases from V and 3 bases from J, with 15 bases in between. The CDR3 extends over 16 amino acids. CDR1 is SGHRS and CDR2 is YFSETQ in the germline V gene. The CDR3 DNA reads TGCGCCAGCAGCTTGGGCCTGGGCTCGACGGACACTGAAGCTTTCTTT. Encoded protein: CASSLGLGSTDTEAFF.

The chain couples TRBV6-5 to TRBJ1-5; tentatively, D is TRBD1 (5 bases). The CDR3 totals 13 residues. Germline V gives CDR1 MNHEY, CDR2 SVGAGI. V lost 7 bases and J 6 bases, leaving 13 bases between the germline ends. The CDR3, as DNA: TGTGCCAGCACCAAAGGGGTGGGTCAGCCCCAGCATTTT. It is translated as CASTKGVGQPQHF.

This clone has only one observation. The CDR3 loop is CASRIGSNEKLFF. For the CDR3, the DNA is TGCGCCAGCAGAATCGGATCTAATGAAAAACTGTTTTTT. The chain has TRBV5-1 and TRBJ1-4; D remains unclear. V dropped 5 bases and J dropped 3 bases, with 8 bases sitting between them. CDR1 is SGHRS, CDR2 YFSETQ, per germline. The length of the CDR3 is 13 residues. The whole variable domain, remainder taken from reference TRBV5-1 and TRBJ1-4, is KAGVTQTPRYLIKTRGQQVTLSCSPISGHRSVSWYQQTPGQGLQFLFEYFSETQRNKGNFPGRFSGRQFSNSRSEMNVSTLELGDSALYLCASRIGSNEKLFFGSGTQLSVL.

The chain employs TRBV2 and TRBJ1-1; no definite D call. The V end was cut by 4 bases, the J end by 1 base, with 7 bases between. This CDR3 is 13 amino acids long. Germline CDR1 is SNHLY and CDR2 is FYNNEI. The CDR3 region has the DNA TGTGCCAGCAGTGGCGTTGGGAACACTGAAGCTTTCTTT. Protein: CASSGVGNTEAFF.

The chain's CDR3 is CASSLGPQETQYF. In DNA form, the CDR3 reads TGTGCCAGCAGCTTAGGACCACAAGAGACCCAGTACTTC. The gene calls are TRBV11-2 and TRBJ2-5, with unresolved D. Per the germline V gene, CDR1 is SGHAT and CDR2 is FQNNGV. The V end lost 1 base, the J end lost 2 bases, and 5 bases lay between the germline ends. The CDR3 runs to 13 residues.

V and J are TRBV27 and TRBJ2-1; 9 nucleotides match TRBD1. This CDR3 is built from 15 residues. Trimming took 3 bases from V and 4 from J; bases not matched to a gene: 4. The germline V gene encodes CDR1 MNHEY and CDR2 SMNVEV (reference sequence). For the CDR3, the DNA is TGTGCCAGCAGTTTCTCGGACAGGGGATACAATGAGCAGTTCTTC. It specifies CASSFSDRGYNEQFF.

This chain connects TRBV2 to TRBJ1-1, with a possible D match to TRBD1 (5 bases). CDR3 size: 14 residues. From germline, CDR1 is SNHLY and CDR2 FYNNEI. Deletions cut 8 bases from V and 4 bases from J, with 17 bases between. CDR3 nucleotide sequence: TGTGCCAGCTCTAGGACAACTGCGGGCACTGAAGCTTTCTTT. This translates into CASSRTTAGTEAFF.

The chain joins TRBV28 to TRBJ1-5; D remains ambiguous. The V gene lost 10 bases and the J gene lost 2 bases, with 15 bases spanning the gap. Germline CDR1 is MDHEN and CDR2 is SYDVKM. This CDR3 has 14 amino acids. The chain's CDR3 is CATGSPAGNQPQHF. DNA for the CDR3: TGTGCCACGGGCTCCCCGGCGGGCAATCAGCCCCAGCATTTT.

This chain joins TRBV6-5 and TRBJ1-1, with D unresolved. This CDR3 comprises 12 residues. The germline V gene has CDR1 MNHEY and CDR2 SVGAGI. Trimming took off 7 bases at V and 4 bases at J, with 10 bases between the two ends. The CDR3 DNA sequence: TGTGCCAGCACCCCAGGTGGCACTGAAGCTTTCTTT. It translates to CASTPGGTEAFF.

CDR3 in DNA: TGTGCCAGCGAACCTCTGACTGGGGGGGCCAACGTCCTGACTTTC. Translation: CASEPLTGGANVLTF. The V call is TRBV25-1, the J call TRBJ2-6; D call uncertain. Per the germline V gene, CDR1 is MGHDK and CDR2 is SYGVNS. V was trimmed by 8 bases and J by 4 bases, leaving 15 bases between them. The CDR3 extends over 15 amino acids.

CDR3 amino acids: CASSLSSGSTGELFF. The CDR3 nucleotides read TGTGCCAGCAGCTTATCTAGCGGAAGCACCGGGGAGCTGTTTTTT. V and J are TRBV7-9 and TRBJ2-2, with 7 positions matching TRBD2. Germline values: CDR1 SEHNR, CDR2 FQNEAQ (reference sequence). This CDR3 has 15 residues. V gave up 2 bases and J gave up 4 bases; unmatched junction bases: 4.

The V and J genes are TRBV2 and TRBJ2-3; 8 nucleotides agree with TRBD1. Germline values: CDR1 SNHLY, CDR2 FYNNEI. V lost 6 bases to trimming and J lost 4 bases; unmatched junction nucleotides: 6. This CDR3 has 14 amino acids. CDR3 in amino acids: CASRSDRVSDTQYF. In DNA, the CDR3 is TGTGCCAGCAGATCGGACAGGGTTTCAGATACGCAGTATTTT.

The chain uses TRBV5-6 and TRBJ1-2; D uncertain. The CDR3 covers 14 residues. Per germline, CDR1 SGHDT and CDR2 YYEEEE. V was cut by 0 bases and J by 4 bases, with 10 bases left in between. CDR3 DNA: TGTGCCAGCAGCTTGGGGGTCGTAAGCTATGGCTACACCTTC. Encoded protein: CASSLGVVSYGYTF.